This entry features one TCR beta chain sequence. This sample was included in a study of blood T cell repertoires in COVID-19. About the study: Samples taken during acute and convalescent COVID-19 were collected in the United States, Italy and Spain. T cells, B-cell-depleted T cells, or PBMCs supplied cDNA or gDNA.

In the study's own analysis: Estimation of nucleated cell counts relied on the amplification of reference gene primers. Profiled with immunoSEQ multiplex PCR; TCRdb holds only in-frame clones, not every one. V and J calls and clone size are copied from that table; D and trimming were computed from the DNA. The sample has about 70,000 clones; approximately 84% are singletons. V lost 3 bases and J lost 6, with 12 bases in between. Germline V gene lookup returns CDR1 KGHSH and CDR2 LQKENI. CDR3 length equals 14 residues. Sample: peripheral blood. This sequence joins TRBV18 and TRBJ2-1; D ambiguous. The receptor's source is a human donor in a cohort sampled during active COVID-19. DNA of the CDR3: TGTGCCAGCTCACCTCCCTCACGGAGCAATGAGCAGTTCTTC. Protein: CASSPPSRSNEQFF.